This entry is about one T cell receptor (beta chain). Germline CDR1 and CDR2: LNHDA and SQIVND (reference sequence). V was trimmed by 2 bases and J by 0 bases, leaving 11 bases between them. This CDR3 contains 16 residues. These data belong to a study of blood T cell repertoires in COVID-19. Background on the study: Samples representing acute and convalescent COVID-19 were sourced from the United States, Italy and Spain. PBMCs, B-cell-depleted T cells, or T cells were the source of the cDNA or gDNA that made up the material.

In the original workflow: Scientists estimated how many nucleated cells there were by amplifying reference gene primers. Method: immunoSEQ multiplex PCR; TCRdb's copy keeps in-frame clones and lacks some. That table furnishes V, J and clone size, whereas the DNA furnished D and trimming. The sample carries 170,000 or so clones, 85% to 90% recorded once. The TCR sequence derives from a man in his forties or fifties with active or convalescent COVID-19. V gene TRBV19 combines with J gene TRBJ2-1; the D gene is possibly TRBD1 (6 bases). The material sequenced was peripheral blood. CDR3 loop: CASSIPGQSSYNEQFF. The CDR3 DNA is TGTGCCAGTAGTATACCCGGACAGAGCTCCTACAATGAGCAGTTCTTC.